This T cell receptor (beta chain) comes out of a study of T-cell reconstitution after alpha-beta-depleted transplantation in children. This clonotype has a handful of counts. Trimming pared 6 bases from V and 4 bases from J, leaving 22 bases between. The CDR3 covers 15 residues. Per the germline V gene, CDR1 is DFQATT and CDR2 is SNEGSKA (reference sequence). A library of TCRbeta sequences, prepared with unique molecular identifiers, was generated. TCRdb re-derived calls from the PCR reads in MiXCR, one entry per CDR3 protein. The table records approximately 1,000,000 distinct CDR3 sequences, under 30% of them present only once.

The chain links TRBV20-1 to TRBJ2-7, with D possibly TRBD2 on 7 matching bases. This clonotype originated in a boy in the first two years of life who had a stem cell transplant for SCID, so the T cells may come from the graft donor. This specimen consisted of PBMCs, mostly from graft donor cells, obtained 360 days after TCRalphabeta/CD19-depleted stem cell transplant. The CDR3 DNA is TGCAGTGCCCGTCTTGGGAGGGGGAGATCGTACGAGCAGTACTTC. Its protein is CSARLGRGRSYEQYF.